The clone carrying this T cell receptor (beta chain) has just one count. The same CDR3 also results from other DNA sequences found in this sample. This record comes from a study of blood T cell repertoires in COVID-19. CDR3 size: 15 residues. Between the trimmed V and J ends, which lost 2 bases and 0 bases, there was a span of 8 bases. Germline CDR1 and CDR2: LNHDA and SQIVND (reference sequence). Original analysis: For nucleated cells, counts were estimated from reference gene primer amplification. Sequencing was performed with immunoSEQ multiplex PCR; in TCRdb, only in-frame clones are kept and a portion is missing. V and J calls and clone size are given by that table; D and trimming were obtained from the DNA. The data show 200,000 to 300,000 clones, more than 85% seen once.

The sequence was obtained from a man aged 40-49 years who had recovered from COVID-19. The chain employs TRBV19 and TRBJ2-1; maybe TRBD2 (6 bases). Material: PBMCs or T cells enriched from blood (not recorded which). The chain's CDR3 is CASSIRGSSYNEQFF. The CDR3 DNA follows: TGTGCCAGTAGTATACGGGGGAGCTCCTACAATGAGCAGTTCTTC.